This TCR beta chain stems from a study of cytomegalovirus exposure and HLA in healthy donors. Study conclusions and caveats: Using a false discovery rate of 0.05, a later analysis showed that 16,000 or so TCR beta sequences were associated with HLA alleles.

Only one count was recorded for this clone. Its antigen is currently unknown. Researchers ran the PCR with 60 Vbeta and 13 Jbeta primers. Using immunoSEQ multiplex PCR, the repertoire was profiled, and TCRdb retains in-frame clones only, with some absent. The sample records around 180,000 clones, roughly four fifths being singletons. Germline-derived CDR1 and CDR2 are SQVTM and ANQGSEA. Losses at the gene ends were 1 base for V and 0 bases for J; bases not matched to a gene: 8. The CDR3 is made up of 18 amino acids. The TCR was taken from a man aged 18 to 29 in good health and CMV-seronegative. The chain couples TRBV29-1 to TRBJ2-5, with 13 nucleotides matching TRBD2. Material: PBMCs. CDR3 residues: CSVEGLAGGGENQETQYF. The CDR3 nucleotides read TGCAGCGTTGAAGGACTAGCGGGGGGCGGTGAGAACCAAGAGACCCAGTACTTC.